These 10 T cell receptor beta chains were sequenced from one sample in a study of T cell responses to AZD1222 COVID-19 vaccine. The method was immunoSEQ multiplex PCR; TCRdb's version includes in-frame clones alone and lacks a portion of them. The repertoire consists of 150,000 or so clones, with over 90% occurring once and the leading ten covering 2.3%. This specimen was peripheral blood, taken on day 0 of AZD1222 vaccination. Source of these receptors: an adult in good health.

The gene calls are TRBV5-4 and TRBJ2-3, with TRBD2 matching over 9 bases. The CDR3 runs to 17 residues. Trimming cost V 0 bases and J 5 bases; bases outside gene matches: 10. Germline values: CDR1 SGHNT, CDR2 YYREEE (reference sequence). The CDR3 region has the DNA TGTGCCAGCAGCTTGGCTCTGGTAATAGCGGGGGTAGATACGCAGTATTTT. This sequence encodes CASSLALVIAGVDTQYF.

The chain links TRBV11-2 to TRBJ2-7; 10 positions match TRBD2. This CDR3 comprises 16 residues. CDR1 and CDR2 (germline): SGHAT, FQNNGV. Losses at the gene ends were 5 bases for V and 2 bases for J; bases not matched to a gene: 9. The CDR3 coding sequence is TGTGCCAGCAGCCTACACTCTAGCGGGAGTACCTACGAGCAGTACTTC. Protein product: CASSLHSSGSTYEQYF.

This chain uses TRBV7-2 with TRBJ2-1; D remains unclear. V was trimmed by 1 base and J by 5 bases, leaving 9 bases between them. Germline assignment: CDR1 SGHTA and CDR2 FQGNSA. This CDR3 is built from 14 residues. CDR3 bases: TGTGCCAGCAGCTTAGTGGCTCGGAACAATGAGCAGTTCTTC. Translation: CASSLVARNNEQFF. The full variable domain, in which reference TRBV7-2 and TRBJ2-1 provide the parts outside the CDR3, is GAGVSQSPSNKVTEKGKDVELRCDPISGHTALYWYRQSLGQGLEFLIYFQGNSAPDKSGLPSDRFSAERTGGSVSTLTIQRTQQEDSAVYLCASSLVARNNEQFFGPGTRLTVL.

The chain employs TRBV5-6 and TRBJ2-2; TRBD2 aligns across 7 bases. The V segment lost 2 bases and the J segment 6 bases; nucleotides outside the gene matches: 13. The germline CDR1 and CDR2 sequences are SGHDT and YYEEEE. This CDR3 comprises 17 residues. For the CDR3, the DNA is TGTGCCAGCAGCTTCGCGGGAGAAGGGAGTTATGCCGGGGAGCTGTTTTTT. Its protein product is CASSFAGEGSYAGELFF.

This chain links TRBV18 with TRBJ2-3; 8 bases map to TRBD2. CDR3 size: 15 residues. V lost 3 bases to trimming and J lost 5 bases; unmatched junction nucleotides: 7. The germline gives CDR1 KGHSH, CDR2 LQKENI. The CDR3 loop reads CASSPSLAGGDTQYF. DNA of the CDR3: TGTGCCAGCTCACCGAGTCTAGCGGGTGGAGATACGCAGTATTTT.

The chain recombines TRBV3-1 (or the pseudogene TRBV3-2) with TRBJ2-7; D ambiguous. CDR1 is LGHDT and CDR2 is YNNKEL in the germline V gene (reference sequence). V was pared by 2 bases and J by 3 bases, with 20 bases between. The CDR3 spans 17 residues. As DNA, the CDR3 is TGTGCCAGCAGCCAACGATCACACCGGGCCCAACTCTACGAGCAGTACTTC. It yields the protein CASSQRSHRAQLYEQYF.

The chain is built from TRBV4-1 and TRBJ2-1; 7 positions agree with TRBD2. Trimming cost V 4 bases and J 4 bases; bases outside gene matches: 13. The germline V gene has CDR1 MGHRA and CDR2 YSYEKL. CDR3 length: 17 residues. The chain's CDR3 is CASSLLGGRLLYNEQFF. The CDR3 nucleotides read TGCGCCAGCAGCCTCCTGGGGGGGAGGCTCTTATACAATGAGCAGTTCTTC.

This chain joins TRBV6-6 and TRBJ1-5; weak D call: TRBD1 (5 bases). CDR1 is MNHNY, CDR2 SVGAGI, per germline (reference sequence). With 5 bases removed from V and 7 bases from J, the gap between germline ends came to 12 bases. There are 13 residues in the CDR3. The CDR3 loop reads CASSNEGIQPQHF. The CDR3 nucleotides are TGTGCCAGCAGTAACGAGGGGATCCAGCCCCAGCATTTT.

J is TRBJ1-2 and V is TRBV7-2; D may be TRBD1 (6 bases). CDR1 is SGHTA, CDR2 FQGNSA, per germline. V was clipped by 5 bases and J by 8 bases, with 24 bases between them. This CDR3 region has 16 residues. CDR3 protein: CASSPKTQGENSGYTF. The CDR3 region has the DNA TGTGCCAGCAGCCCGAAGACACAGGGAGAAAATTCCGGCTACACCTTC.

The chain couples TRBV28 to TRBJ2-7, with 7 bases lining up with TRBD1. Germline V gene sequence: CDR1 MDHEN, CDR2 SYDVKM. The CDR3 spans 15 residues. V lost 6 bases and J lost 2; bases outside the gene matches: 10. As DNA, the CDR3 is TGTGCCAGCAGGAGTAGGACAGGCCTCGCCTACGAGCAGTACTTC. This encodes CASRSRTGLAYEQYF.